The 24 T cell receptor beta chains below were found in one sample sequenced in a study of T cells after posttransplantation cyclophosphamide. Assay: immunoSEQ multiplex PCR; the TCRdb copy retains only in-frame clones and omits some. The profile shows 4,000 to 6,000 clones, over 70% of them singletons. Sampled 1 year posttransplant, controls received myeloablative marrow transplants, methotrexate and a calcineurin inhibitor. The sequences come from PBMCs, collected around 320 days after allogeneic stem cell transplant with calcineurin inhibitor and methotrexate. The source is a female patient aged 50-65 years who received an allogeneic stem cell transplant from an unrelated donor, was CMV-positive, and had acute and chronic GVHD. Some T cells may possibly be graft donor cells.

The V and J genes are TRBV6-5 and TRBJ1-6; D not certain. V was pared by 6 bases and J by 9 bases, with 12 bases between. This CDR3 is 13 amino acids long. Germline V gene data show CDR1 as MNHEY and CDR2 as SVGAGI. This CDR3 is CASSLRLGSPLHF. Written as DNA, the CDR3 is TGTGCCAGCAGCCTCAGGCTGGGTTCACCCCTCCACTTT.

This clone occurred a few times. This chain uses TRBV7-9 with TRBJ2-2, with D hard to call. Germline CDR1 is SEHNR and CDR2 is FQNEAQ (reference sequence). CDR3 length equals 14 residues. V gave up 0 bases and J gave up 5 bases, with 7 bases separating them. As DNA, the CDR3 is TGTGCCAGCAGCTTAGCTGACGGGACCGGGGAGCTGTTTTTT. This sequence encodes CASSLADGTGELFF.

The chain uses TRBV30 and TRBJ2-7; D not certain. Trimming took 4 bases from V and 0 from J, leaving 10 bases between them. The CDR3 length is 13 residues. CDR1 is GTSNPN, CDR2 SVGIG, per germline (reference sequence). The CDR3 loop is CAWKQPVSYEQYF. CDR3 in DNA: TGTGCCTGGAAACAGCCGGTCTCCTACGAGCAGTACTTC. Full variable domain (remainder filled in from reference TRBV30 and TRBJ2-7): SQTIHQWPATLVQPVGSPLSLECTVEGTSNPNLYWYRQAAGRGLQLLFYSVGIGQISSEVPQNLSASRPQDRQFILSSKKLLLSDSGFYLCAWKQPVSYEQYFGPGTRLTVT.

This sequence joins TRBV7-8 and TRBJ1-6, with 10 bases lining up with TRBD1. The V segment lost 0 bases and the J segment 14 bases; nucleotides outside the gene matches: 7. Looked up from germline, CDR1 is SGHVS and CDR2 is FQNEAQ. CDR3 length: 15 amino acids. CDR3 nucleotides: TGTGCCAGCAGCTTAGCGCTAGGGACAGGGGTCACCCTCCACTTT. Encoded protein: CASSLALGTGVTLHF.

This clone was found a few times. CDR3 DNA sequence: TGTGCCAGCTCCGCCGGGGTCTTCTCTGGAAACACCATATATTTT. Translating it yields CASSAGVFSGNTIYF. This chain connects TRBV18 to TRBJ1-3; no clear D gene. Germline V gives CDR1 KGHSH, CDR2 LQKENI. This CDR3 contains 15 residues. V lost 6 bases, J lost 0 bases, and 12 bases lay in between.

The rearrangement links TRBV14 to TRBJ1-2; 10 bases line up with TRBD1. There are 16 residues in the CDR3. Germline V CDR1 and CDR2: SGHDN, FVKESK. The junction had 7 bases not matched to a gene; V was cut back by 0 bases and J by 6 bases. The CDR3 loop is CASSQDKGTGANGYTF. The CDR3 DNA is TGTGCCAGCAGCCAAGATAAGGGGACAGGGGCCAATGGCTACACCTTC.

In DNA form, the CDR3 reads TGTGCCTGGAGTGTAACGGGTCAGTATAATCAGCCCCAGCATTTT. Protein product: CAWSVTGQYNQPQHF. The chain couples TRBV30 to TRBJ1-5; no clear D gene. Germline V gene sequence: CDR1 GTSNPN, CDR2 SVGIG (reference sequence). Deletions cut 0 bases from V and 4 bases from J, with 13 bases between. CDR3 size: 15 residues.

In DNA, the CDR3 is TGCGCCACCCTTGCTACTAGCGGACTGCAGTATTTT. Translated: CATLATSGLQYF. V usage is TRBV10-2 and J usage is TRBJ2-3, with 8 bases that match TRBD2. Germline-derived CDR1 and CDR2 are WSHSY and SAAADI. With 10 bases clipped from V and 11 bases from J, the junction kept 11 bases outside the gene matches. This CDR3 comprises 12 residues.

In this sample, this clone turned up once. This chain connects TRBV28 to TRBJ2-7; D not resolved. Germline V CDR1 and CDR2: MDHEN, SYDVKM. The CDR3 has 14 amino acids. Trimming removed 7 bases from V and 5 bases from J, with 18 bases in between. The CDR3 loop is CASTNPEHRDEQYF. For the CDR3, the DNA is TGTGCCAGCACTAATCCGGAACACCGGGACGAGCAGTACTTC.

This chain joins TRBV7-2 and TRBJ2-7, with TRBD2 matching 11 bases. V was clipped by 5 bases and J by 8 bases; unmatched bases: 11. The germline CDR1 and CDR2 sequences are SGHTA and FQGNSA. The CDR3 runs to 15 residues. The CDR3 coding sequence is TGTGCCAGCAGCGCCGGGACTAGCGGTTCCGGACAGCAGTACTTC. This gives the protein CASSAGTSGSGQQYF.

This chain links TRBV27 with TRBJ2-4; 8 bases fit TRBD1. After removal of 0 bases from V and 15 bases from J, the junction contained 7 bases not matched to a gene. CDR1 is MNHEY, CDR2 SMNVEV, per germline (reference sequence). CDR3 length: 13 residues. CDR3 loop: CASSLSAGGARYF. CDR3 nucleotide sequence: TGTGCCAGCAGTTTATCGGCAGGGGGCGCCCGGTACTTC.

CDR3 coding DNA: TGCGCCAGCAGCTCACATTTAACAGGGGGCGGGTTGTATGGCTACACCTTC. Translation: CASSSHLTGGGLYGYTF. This sequence joins TRBV5-1 and TRBJ1-2; 9 nucleotides agree with TRBD1. V lost 3 bases to trimming and J lost 5 bases; unmatched junction nucleotides: 14. Per germline, CDR1 SGHRS and CDR2 YFSETQ. The CDR3 runs 17 residues. Full variable domain (remainder filled in from reference TRBV5-1 and TRBJ1-2): KAGVTQTPRYLIKTRGQQVTLSCSPISGHRSVSWYQQTPGQGLQFLFEYFSETQRNKGNFPGRFSGRQFSNSRSEMNVSTLELGDSALYLCASSSHLTGGGLYGYTFGSGTRLTVV.

Turning to this clone: The same CDR3 can be traced to other DNA sequences in this sample. This rearrangement joins TRBV11-2 to TRBJ2-7; D might be TRBD2 (7 bases). Trimming pared 1 base from V and 2 bases from J, leaving 12 bases between. Germline V gene data show CDR1 as SGHAT and CDR2 as FQNNGV. The CDR3 length is 15 residues. CDR3 coding DNA: TGTGCCAGCAGCTTAGCGGGGGGCGTTACCTACGAGCAGTACTTC. Translating it yields CASSLAGGVTYEQYF.

The rearrangement links TRBV27 to TRBJ2-1, with 10 bases that match TRBD2. The J segment lost 3 bases and the V segment lost 2 bases, leaving 1 base of the junction unmatched. In germline, CDR1 is MNHEY, CDR2 SMNVEV (reference sequence). The CDR3 loop spans 15 amino acids. DNA for the CDR3: TGTGCCAGCAGTTTACTAGCGGGAGTCTACAATGAGCAGTTCTTC. It codes for CASSLLAGVYNEQFF.

The chain is built from TRBV19 and TRBJ1-2; 7 bases are a match to TRBD1. V lost 4 bases to trimming and J lost 4 bases; unmatched junction nucleotides: 6. The CDR3 totals 14 residues. Germline CDR1 LNHDA, CDR2 SQIVND (reference sequence). The CDR3 loop is CASSRGHRGYGYTF. The CDR3 nucleotides are TGTGCCAGTAGTAGGGGGCACAGGGGCTATGGCTACACCTTC.

The chain combines TRBV6-5 with TRBJ1-2; 10 bases map to TRBD1. The V segment lost 6 bases and the J segment 8 bases; nucleotides outside the gene matches: 9. The V gene's germline CDR1 is MNHEY and CDR2 SVGAGI. The CDR3 totals 14 residues. The CDR3 sequence: CASRGDRGSHGYTF. The CDR3 DNA follows: TGTGCCAGCAGGGGGGACAGGGGCAGTCACGGCTACACCTTC.

The chain uses TRBV27 and TRBJ2-3; TRBD2 agrees at 13 bases. J was trimmed by 14 bases and V by 4 bases; bases with no gene match: 9. The length of the CDR3 is 14 residues. Germline V gives CDR1 MNHEY, CDR2 SMNVEV (reference sequence). The chain's CDR3 is CASSSGLAGEGWYF. CDR3 nucleotides: TGTGCCAGCAGTTCCGGACTAGCGGGAGAGGGGTGGTATTTT.

About this clone itself: At one boundary the junction diverges from the germline segment, which might be a read error. The chain links TRBV5-3 to TRBJ2-7, with 11 bases aligning to TRBD2. TRBV5-3 is labeled an ORF, and its function is uncertain. The CDR3 sequence is 15 residues long. This chain's CDR3 is CASSFPSGGTYEQYF. In DNA, the CDR3 is TGTGCCAGCAGCTTCCCTAGCGGGGGGACCTACGAGCAGTACTTC.

The chain has TRBV6-1 and TRBJ2-5, with unresolved D. The J call is uncertain, as TRBJ2-7 better fits the DNA end. Germline loops: CDR1 MNHNS, CDR2 SASEGT. The CDR3 runs 12 residues. This CDR3 is CAIAGELYEQYF. In nucleotides, the CDR3 is TGTGCCATCGCTGGTGAACTCTACGAGCAGTACTTC.

The chain joins TRBV2 to TRBJ1-5, with D uncertain. V was cut by 4 bases and J by 0 bases, with 10 bases left in between. Germline V gene sequence: CDR1 SNHLY, CDR2 FYNNEI. This CDR3 spans 15 amino acids. The CDR3 coding sequence is TGTGCCAGCAGTGTCGGCGGATATAGCAATCAGCCCCAGCATTTT. Residues: CASSVGGYSNQPQHF. The full variable domain, in which reference TRBV2 and TRBJ1-5 provide the parts outside the CDR3, is EPEVTQTPSHQVTQMGQEVILRCVPISNHLYFYWYRQILGQKVEFLVSFYNNEISEKSEIFDDQFSVERPDGSNFTLKIRSTKLEDSAMYFCASSVGGYSNQPQHFGDGTRLSIL.

The chain employs TRBV4-1 and TRBJ2-5, with TRBD1 matching 7 bases. The germline V gene has CDR1 MGHRA and CDR2 YSYEKL. The CDR3 extends over 19 amino acids. The J segment lost 3 bases and the V segment lost 0 bases, leaving 16 bases of the junction unmatched. CDR3 DNA: TGCGCCAGCAGCCAAGATCAGCATTCGAAGGGGGCGGCTAAAGAGACCCAGTACTTC. This gives the protein CASSQDQHSKGAAKETQYF.

The rearrangement links TRBV7-9 to TRBJ2-7, with TRBD1 matching over 9 bases. Germline CDR1 and CDR2: SEHNR and FQNEAQ (reference sequence). J gave up 6 bases and V 5 bases, and 8 bases lay outside the gene matches. The CDR3 contains 14 residues. This CDR3 is CASSLTGTGSEQYF. The CDR3, as DNA: TGTGCCAGCAGCCTAACCGGGACAGGGAGCGAGCAGTACTTC.

V is TRBV9 and J is TRBJ2-1, with unresolved D. This CDR3 is 14 amino acids long. CDR1 and CDR2 (germline): SGDLS, YYNGEE. V lost 4 bases and J 0 bases, leaving 8 bases between the germline ends. CDR3 protein: CASSSPSSYNEQFF. CDR3 sequence (DNA): TGTGCCAGCAGCTCCCCGAGCTCCTACAATGAGCAGTTCTTC.

This sequence joins TRBV4-1 and TRBJ1-1; D remains ambiguous. Germline CDR1 and CDR2: MGHRA and YSYEKL. Trimming cost V 4 bases and J 1 base, with 13 bases left between them. The CDR3 consists of 15 residues. CDR3 sequence (DNA): TGCGCCAGCAGCCTCCAGTACGGGTCGAACACTGAAGCTTTCTTT. This sequence encodes CASSLQYGSNTEAFF.